The sequence of this T cell receptor beta chain was determined in a study of cytomegalovirus exposure and HLA in healthy donors. Study results and limitations: For most subjects, TCR beta sequences were reported to predict HLA-A and HLA-B alleles with accuracy. Association with HLA alleles at 0.05 false discovery rate was found for 16,951 TCR beta sequences in a later analysis.

PCR primers comprised 60 Vbeta and 13 Jbeta primers. The assay was immunoSEQ multiplex PCR, and TCRdb's table has in-frame clones only and misses some. The table includes fewer than 55,000 clones, 70% to 85% detected once. Germline trimming cut 4 bases from V and 6 bases from J; bases unmatched to any gene: 8. This CDR3 region has 16 residues. The germline gives CDR1 SEHNR, CDR2 FQNEAQ (reference sequence). Remarks on this clone: Its antigen is unidentified.

J is TRBJ2-2 and V is TRBV7-9; the match to TRBD1 covers 10 bases. Source material: PBMCs. The clonotype was recovered from a woman aged 50 to 65 in good health and CMV-seropositive. The CDR3: CASSSSRDRGPGELFF. The CDR3 nucleotides read TGTGCCAGCAGCTCGTCCCGGGACAGGGGACCCGGGGAGCTGTTTTTT.